Given below is one TCR beta chain in context. Its matching antigen is unknown. There are 15 residues in the CDR3. V shed 1 base and J shed 4 bases, with 13 bases lying between them. Germline V lookup: CDR1 SGHVS, CDR2 FNYEAQ. Study processing details: Filtering differed since immunoSEQ provided only junctions, with no quality scores. The protocol was immunoSEQ multiplex PCR, while the TCRdb copy is restricted to in-frame clones and leaves out a portion. D and trimming come from the DNA, and the V and J calls and clone size come from that table. The sample contains some 500,000 clones, approximately 95% of which appear only once. This specimen comes from a study of shared clonotypes between healthy human individuals. Study results and limitations: Sharing of clonotypes among donors was expected to vary with sequencing depth. Collection of samples was limited to blood; tissue repertoires likely differ. In contrast to clonotypes shared by all four donors, non-shared clonotypes had lower generation probabilities.

This rearrangement joins TRBV7-6 to TRBJ1-1; possibly TRBD1 for D (5 bases). Sequencing used naive CD4+ T cells sorted from blood. Described subset: CD45RA+ positively selected. This TCR came from a woman between 25 and 40 years old in good health. The CDR3 loop reads CASSLVDQGVTEAFF. CDR3 in DNA: TGTGCCAGCAGCTTAGTCGACCAGGGCGTCACTGAAGCTTTCTTT.